The 7 T cell receptor beta chains below all came from one sample that was sequenced in a study of CD4+ T cells in melanoma. The table came from immunoSEQ multiplex PCR; TCRdb's copy has only in-frame clones and leaves some out. This sample carries some 21,000 clones, over 75% of them seen once, and the ten largest clones take less than 4.5%. Material: cells from a culture (not recorded whether cultured in vitro). Receptors originate from a human donor with melanoma.

Note on this clone: The same CDR3 also results from other DNA sequences found in this sample. The V call is TRBV7-6, the J call TRBJ2-7; D gene uncertain. CDR3 length equals 13 residues. Germline CDR1 and CDR2: SGHVS and FNYEAQ. Trimming cost V 1 base and J 3 bases, with 7 bases left between them. CDR3 in DNA: TGTGCCAGCAGCTTAGGGCCGAACTACGAGCAGTACTTC. This sequence encodes CASSLGPNYEQYF.

The chain employs TRBV4-1 and TRBJ1-5; TRBD1 matches 9 bases. CDR1 and CDR2 from the germline V gene are MGHRA and YSYEKL. V was clipped by 6 bases and J by 2 bases; unmatched bases: 8. The CDR3 is made up of 16 amino acids. CDR3 bases: TGCGCCAGCAGAGATGAGGACAGGGGTGGCAATCAGCCCCAGCATTTT. Translating it yields CASRDEDRGGNQPQHF.

This clone turned up a few times. The chain's CDR3 is CASSLAPSNTQYF. The DNA of the CDR3 is TGTGCCAGCAGCTTGGCCCCAAGTAATACGCAGTATTTT. This chain links TRBV5-4 with TRBJ2-3; D unresolved. V lost 0 bases and J lost 7, with 9 bases in between. CDR3 size: 13 residues. Germline CDR1 and CDR2: SGHNT and YYREEE (reference sequence).

This rearrangement joins TRBV2 to TRBJ1-5; TRBD1 aligns across 8 bases. This CDR3 comprises 14 residues. With V trimmed by 3 bases and J by 8 bases, 6 bases remained unmatched. Germline loops: CDR1 SNHLY, CDR2 FYNNEI. In DNA, the CDR3 is TGTGCCAGCAGTGACCGGACAGGGTCAAAGCCCCAGCATTTT. Protein sequence: CASSDRTGSKPQHF. Complete variable domain (other parts from reference TRBV2 and TRBJ1-5): EPEVTQTPSHQVTQMGQEVILRCVPISNHLYFYWYRQILGQKVEFLVSFYNNEISEKSEIFDDQFSVERPDGSNFTLKIRSTKLEDSAMYFCASSDRTGSKPQHFGDGTRLSIL.

This chain uses TRBV19 with TRBJ2-5; TRBD2 aligns across 8 bases. V was clipped by 3 bases and J by 0 bases; unmatched bases: 6. From germline, CDR1 is LNHDA and CDR2 SQIVND (reference sequence). This CDR3 has 16 amino acids. The CDR3 protein is CASSMMRGAYQETQYF. The DNA of the CDR3 is TGTGCCAGTAGTATGATGCGGGGGGCCTACCAAGAGACCCAGTACTTC.

The chain employs TRBV5-1 and TRBJ2-7; no clear D. With 2 bases removed from V and 0 bases from J, the gap between germline ends came to 12 bases. This CDR3 is 15 amino acids long. Germline CDR1 and CDR2: SGHRS and YFSETQ. In DNA, the CDR3 is TGCGCCAGCAGCTTTTCGTACTTAAGCTCCTACGAGCAGTACTTC. It codes for CASSFSYLSSYEQYF.

The V and J genes are TRBV27 and TRBJ1-5; D gene uncertain. CDR1 and CDR2 from the germline V gene are MNHEY and SMNVEV (reference sequence). The CDR3 spans 14 residues. V lost 3 bases, J lost 0 bases, and 6 bases lay in between. The CDR3 region has the DNA TGTGCCAGCAGTTTCGTCTATAGCAATCAGCCCCAGCATTTT. Its protein product is CASSFVYSNQPQHF.